One T cell receptor (beta chain) is described in this entry. This CDR3 has 16 residues. Germline-derived CDR1 and CDR2 are LGHNA and YSLEER. Trimming removed 4 bases from V and 4 bases from J; junction bases left unmatched: 10. This sample is part of a study of blood T cells in healthy people across ages. In each sample, at least 6.5 million PBMCs were isolated. The authors ran a second PCR of roughly 6 to 11 cycles using a sample-barcoded 5' primer and a J-beta primer mix. TCRdb re-called the 5' RACE reads through MiXCR, storing one row per CDR3 protein. The sample includes around 1,800,000 distinct CDR3 sequences, approximately 40% of them seen just once.

The sample was blood. The TCR comes from a human donor in good health. The chain carries TRBV4-3 and TRBJ1-2; 9 nucleotides agree with TRBD1. CDR3 in amino acids: CASSLGNRGRSYGYTF. DNA of the CDR3: TGCGCCAGCAGCCTCGGAAACAGGGGGCGCAGCTATGGCTACACCTTC.